This T cell receptor beta chain originates from a study of T-cell memory formation after mild COVID-19. The overall study: Largely, TCR clusters stayed within a single donor. Findings of the study overall: Day 15 to 85 contractors were CD4/CD8 balanced; later expanders leaned CD4+.

This clonotype was observed at least ten times. Its cognate antigen is unknown. Germline V gene sequence: CDR1 LGHNA, CDR2 YNFKEQ. Germline trimming cut 3 bases from V and 9 bases from J; bases unmatched to any gene: 15. The CDR3 sequence is 17 residues long. 5'RACE with constant-segment primers yielded barcoded, UMI-tagged TCR alpha and TCR beta cDNA libraries. In TCRdb, the 5' RACE reads were re-called with MiXCR into one record per CDR3 protein. The data hold 90,000 to 130,000 distinct CDR3 sequences, with 15% to 20% observed a single time. The chain is built from TRBV4-2 and TRBJ2-4; 9 bases match TRBD2. This TCR was sampled from a man in his late teens or twenties who had mild COVID-19 (a few samples of this study predate the infection). Cell type and time point are not known. Sequenced sample: PBMCs or a T cell subset sorted from them (not recorded which). CDR3 region: CASSQDLHSGGESIQYF. CDR3 DNA sequence: TGTGCCAGCAGCCAGGACCTACATAGCGGGGGAGAAAGCATTCAGTACTTC.